This T cell receptor (beta chain) was captured in a study of shared clonotypes between healthy human individuals. From germline, CDR1 is LNHDA and CDR2 SQIVND (reference sequence). J gave up 3 bases and V 3 bases, and 5 bases lay outside the gene matches. This CDR3 spans 14 amino acids. An even split of each subset's genomic DNA across several immunoSEQ plates was performed. Original processing notes: ImmunoSEQ yielded junction-only sequences lacking quality scores, so filtering differed. The protocol was immunoSEQ multiplex PCR, while the TCRdb copy is restricted to in-frame clones and leaves out a portion. V and J calls and clone size are as listed in that table; D and trimming were resolved from the DNA. The sample records more than 1.2 million clones, 97% to 99% being singletons.

This sequence joins TRBV19 and TRBJ2-7, with 7 nucleotides matching TRBD1. The receptor was derived from a man in his thirties or forties in good health. The sample comprised naive CD4+ T cells sorted from blood. Stated subset: CD45RA+ positively selected. The CDR3 region has the DNA TGTGCCAGTAGTATCAGACAGGGTGACTACGAGCAGTACTTC. Residues: CASSIRQGDYEQYF.